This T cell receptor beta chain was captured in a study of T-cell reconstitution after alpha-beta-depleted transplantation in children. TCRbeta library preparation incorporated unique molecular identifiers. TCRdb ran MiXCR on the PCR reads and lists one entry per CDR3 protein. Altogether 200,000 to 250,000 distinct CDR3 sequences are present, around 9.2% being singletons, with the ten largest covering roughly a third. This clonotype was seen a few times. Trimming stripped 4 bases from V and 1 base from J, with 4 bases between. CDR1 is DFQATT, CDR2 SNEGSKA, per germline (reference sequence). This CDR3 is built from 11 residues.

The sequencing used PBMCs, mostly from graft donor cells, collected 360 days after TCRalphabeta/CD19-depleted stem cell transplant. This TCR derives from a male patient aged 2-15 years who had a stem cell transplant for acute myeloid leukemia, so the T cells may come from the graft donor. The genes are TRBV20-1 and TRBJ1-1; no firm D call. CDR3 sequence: CSATPNTEAFF. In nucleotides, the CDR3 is TGCAGTGCTACTCCGAACACTGAAGCTTTCTTT.